This T cell receptor beta chain was sequenced during a study of cytomegalovirus exposure and HLA in healthy donors. This PCR relied on a set of 60 Vbeta primers and 13 Jbeta primers. Here immunoSEQ multiplex PCR was the method, and the copy in TCRdb shows in-frame clones only, minus some. The sample table sets out tens of thousands of clones. Study-level points and caveats: The sole available immune exposure information was CMV serostatus. Earlier results showed most TCR beta V segments being productive about 90% or about 30% of the time.

Note on this clone: Its antigen is unidentified.

The CDR3 is 17 residues long. The junction had 5 bases not matched to a gene; V was cut back by 0 bases and J by 4 bases. CDR1 is GTSNPN, CDR2 SVGIG, per germline (reference sequence). This chain links TRBV30 with TRBJ2-2; 13 bases agree with TRBD2. Sequencing was performed on PBMCs. The sequence derives from a woman younger than 30 in good health and CMV-seronegative. The DNA of the CDR3 is TGTGCCTGGAGTGTACTAGCGGGGGGGCGGCCCACCGGGGAGCTGTTTTTT. It codes for CAWSVLAGGRPTGELFF.